The 7 T cell receptor beta chains in this list originate from one sample, sequenced in a study of early stage breast cancer tumors. Only in-frame clones appear in the TCRdb table, and some are missing; sequencing was by immunoSEQ multiplex PCR. The repertoire has 55,000 to 70,000 clones, approximately 84% of them found once; the top ten carry 4.7%. Sequenced input: blood. These receptors were obtained from a person in their forties with breast cancer.

The chain employs TRBV20-1 and TRBJ2-7; D unresolved. Trimming stripped 3 bases from V and 6 bases from J, with 9 bases between. The CDR3 is made up of 11 amino acids. Germline values: CDR1 DFQATT, CDR2 SNEGSKA (reference sequence). DNA of the CDR3: TGCAGTGCTAGTGGACGGGTCGAGCAGTACTTC. It yields the protein CSASGRVEQYF.

A word on this clone: At the DNA level, this CDR3 is encoded by other sequences in the same sample as well. The chain is built from TRBV7-9 and TRBJ2-7, with TRBD1 matching over 11 bases. This CDR3 contains 14 residues. Losses at the gene ends were 3 bases for V and 3 bases for J; bases not matched to a gene: 1. Germline CDR1 is SEHNR and CDR2 is FQNEAQ (reference sequence). DNA of the CDR3: TGTGCCAGCAGCTTGGGACAGGGGGACTACGAGCAGTACTTC. Translated: CASSLGQGDYEQYF. Together with reference TRBV7-9 and TRBJ2-7, the CDR3 gives the full variable domain: DTGVSQNPRHKITKRGQNVTFRCDPISEHNRLYWYRQTLGQGPEFLTYFQNEAQLEKSRLLSDRFSAERPKGSFSTLEIQRTEQGDSAMYLCASSLGQGDYEQYFGPGTRLTVT.

V and J are TRBV28 and TRBJ2-5; 8 bases agree with TRBD1. Germline V gives CDR1 MDHEN, CDR2 SYDVKM. The CDR3 length is 17 residues. V dropped 5 bases and J dropped 6; count of bases not matched to a gene: 17. The CDR3 DNA sequence: TGTGCCAGCAGTCAGAAGGCCTGGACAGGGAATAAGAAGACCCAGTACTTC. Translation: CASSQKAWTGNKKTQYF.

The chain carries TRBV19 and TRBJ2-7; D is ambiguous. Germline lookup yields CDR1 LNHDA and CDR2 SQIVND (reference sequence). V shed 1 base and J shed 2 bases, with 6 bases lying between them. This CDR3 is 13 amino acids long. The CDR3 loop is CASSIGHPYEQYF. CDR3 DNA: TGTGCCAGTAGTATAGGACACCCCTACGAGCAGTACTTC.

The J gene is TRBJ2-2, the V gene TRBV2, with TRBD2 matching over 7 bases. Germline loops: CDR1 SNHLY, CDR2 FYNNEI. There are 13 residues in the CDR3. V gave up 4 bases and J gave up 7 bases; unmatched junction bases: 3. CDR3 nucleotides: TGTGCCAGCAGTGGGGAGGGAGGCGGGGAGCTGTTTTTT. Translated: CASSGEGGGELFF.

This chain connects TRBV10-1 to TRBJ2-1; D perhaps matches TRBD2 (6 bases). The CDR3 has 17 residues. The V gene lost 6 bases and the J gene lost 0 bases, with 18 bases spanning the gap. Germline lookup yields CDR1 WNHNN and CDR2 SYGVQD (reference sequence). The CDR3 loop is CASSPVAAGSSYNEQFF. Here the CDR3 DNA reads TGCGCCAGCAGCCCCGTGGCAGCGGGCAGCTCCTACAATGAGCAGTTCTTC.

This sequence joins TRBV30 and TRBJ2-3; weak D call: TRBD1 (6 bases). V shed 3 bases and J shed 4 bases, with 14 bases lying between them. CDR1 is GTSNPN and CDR2 is SVGIG in the germline V gene (reference sequence). The CDR3 totals 14 residues. CDR3 coding DNA: TGTGCCTGGAGCCAGGGGCAGTTAGCAGATACGCAGTATTTT. It encodes CAWSQGQLADTQYF.